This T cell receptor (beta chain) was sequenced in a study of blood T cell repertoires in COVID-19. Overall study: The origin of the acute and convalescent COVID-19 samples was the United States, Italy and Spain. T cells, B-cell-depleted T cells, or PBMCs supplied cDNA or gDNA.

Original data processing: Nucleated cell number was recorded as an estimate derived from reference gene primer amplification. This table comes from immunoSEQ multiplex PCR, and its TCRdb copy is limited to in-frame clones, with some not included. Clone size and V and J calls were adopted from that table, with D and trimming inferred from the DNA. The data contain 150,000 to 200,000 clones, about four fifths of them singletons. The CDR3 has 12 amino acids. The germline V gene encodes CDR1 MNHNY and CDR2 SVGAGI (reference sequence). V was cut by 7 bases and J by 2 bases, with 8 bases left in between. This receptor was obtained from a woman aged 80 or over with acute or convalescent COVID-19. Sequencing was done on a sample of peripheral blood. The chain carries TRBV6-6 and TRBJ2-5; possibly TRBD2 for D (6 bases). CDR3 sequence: CASTGGQETQYF. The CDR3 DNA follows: TGTGCCAGCACCGGGGGTCAAGAGACCCAGTACTTC.